This T cell receptor (beta chain) was sequenced for a study of human T cells and chemical hapten exposure. Study in general: For the roughly 25-week duration of the study, patients were given weekly doses of diphenylcyclopropenone on the scalp. Whole-study findings and limits: With regard to DPC sensitization, TCRs above 1 in 1000 frequency did not change.

CDR1 is LNHNV, CDR2 YYDKDF, per germline (reference sequence). V lost 0 bases and J 4 bases, leaving 10 bases between the germline ends. This CDR3 has 15 amino acids. This clonotype was picked up a small number of times. The antigen remains undetermined. TCRdb re-called the RACE reads through MiXCR, storing one row per CDR3 protein. The sample consists of 300,000 to 400,000 distinct CDR3 sequences, 5.1% of them appearing once. Time point in this sample: pre-sensitization, week 0. Treatment in this sample: therapeutic diphenylcyclopropenone sensitization with weekly scalp DPC. J is TRBJ1-5 and V is TRBV15; unclear D gene. The sequence came from a woman between 50 and 59 years old with alopecia areata. Some clones in this sample may be carry-over from other donors' samples. This specimen consisted of whole blood, obtained in connection with sensitization to the hapten diphenylcyclopropenone (DPC). The DNA for the CDR3 is TGTGCCACCAGCAGAGATCGGTCGAGGAATCAGCCCCAGCATTTT. Its translation: CATSRDRSRNQPQHF.